This TCR beta chain was profiled in a study of blood T cells in healthy people across ages. On the study more broadly: Template-switching capture recovered about one barcoded beta molecule per two T cells.

Combining a sample-barcoded 5' primer with a J-beta primer mix, a second PCR ran for roughly 6 to 12 cycles. From the 5' RACE reads, TCRdb called clonotypes with MiXCR, one entry per CDR3 protein. The table lists around 1,000,000 distinct CDR3 sequences, about 25% of them singletons. The CDR3 covers 15 residues. Germline-derived CDR1 and CDR2 are LGHNA and YSLEER. Trimming removed 0 bases from V and 7 bases from J, with 12 bases in between. The donors, aged roughly 6 to 90, were healthy Caucasians from Russia. Another study also made use of these data, one on T cells of mothers and their children. From that report: It was related mother-child pairs that showed slightly higher overlap than unrelated pairs, without reaching significance.

This clonotype was sampled from a girl aged 2 to 9 in good health. This chain uses TRBV4-3 with TRBJ1-4; D is possibly TRBD1 (5 bases). The sample was blood. The CDR3 loop is CASSQDEAGSEKLFF. As DNA, the CDR3 is TGCGCCAGCAGCCAAGATGAGGCAGGGAGTGAAAAACTGTTTTTT.